The TCR beta chain under discussion was sequenced for a study of T cells after yellow fever vaccination. Notes on the study in general: Overlap between CD4 and CD8 compartments was detected for a small share of clonotypes. The secondary response was weaker but peaked faster, day 5 versus 15.

5'RACE template switching generated TCR cDNA, adding a universal primer site and UMIs. TCRdb re-derived calls from the 5' RACE reads in MiXCR, one entry per CDR3 protein. Of hundreds of thousands of distinct CDR3 sequences listed, about a fifth are singletons. Looked up from germline, CDR1 is SQVTM and CDR2 is ANQGSEA. This CDR3 has 13 residues. Trimming took off 5 bases at V and 2 bases at J, with 11 bases between the two ends. Details on this clonotype: Antigen unknown.

The TCR comes from a young man who received the YFV17D yellow fever vaccine. This chain joins TRBV29-1 and TRBJ2-3, with D unresolved. This specimen consisted of PBMCs, obtained 15 days after the yellow fever booster vaccination. The CDR3 protein is CSVIRPNTDTQYF. Written as DNA, the CDR3 is TGCAGCGTTATCAGACCCAACACAGATACGCAGTATTTT.